Listed here are 3 T cell receptor beta chains from one sample, sequenced in a study of PD-L1 blockade in urothelial cancer. Libraries were prepared by immunoSEQ multiplex PCR; TCRdb keeps only in-frame clonotypes and omits some of them. The sample holds more than 80,000 clones, 82% seen once. This sample comprised PBMCs, obtained around atezolizumab (anti-PD-L1) treatment. The receptors come from a man between 65 and 79 years old with urothelial cancer.

The rearrangement uses TRBV6-5 and TRBJ1-5, with 8 bases fitting TRBD1. The CDR3 is 15 amino acids. CDR1 and CDR2 (germline): MNHEY, SVGAGI. The V and J ends lost 6 bases and 1 base, in that order; junction bases with no gene match: 5. CDR3 region: CASSLDRASNQPQHF. The CDR3, as DNA: TGTGCCAGCAGCCTGGACAGGGCAAGCAATCAGCCCCAGCATTTT.

This clone was detected only once. The CDR3 here is CASSIERDSSYEQYF. The CDR3 DNA sequence: TGTGCCAGTAGTATAGAGCGCGACAGCTCCTACGAGCAGTACTTC. J is TRBJ2-7 and V is TRBV19; D is perhaps TRBD1 (5 bases). The CDR3 spans 15 residues. Germline lookup yields CDR1 LNHDA and CDR2 SQIVND (reference sequence). V was cut by 0 bases and J by 0 bases, with 9 bases left in between. Full variable domain (rest looked up from reference TRBV19 and TRBJ2-7): DGGITQSPKYLFRKEGQNVTLSCEQNLNHDAMYWYRQDPGQGLRLIYYSQIVNDFQKGDIAEGYSVSREKKESFPLTVTSAQKNPTAFYLCASSIERDSSYEQYFGPGTRLTVT.

This chain connects TRBV7-3 to TRBJ2-2; perhaps TRBD1 as D (6 bases). V lost 6 bases to trimming and J lost 3 bases, with 14 bases between them. CDR3 size: 15 residues. Germline-derived CDR1 and CDR2 are SGHTA and FQGTGA. The CDR3 loop is CASRSGTTDTGELFF. In nucleotides, the CDR3 is TGTGCCAGCAGATCCGGGACAACTGACACCGGGGAGCTGTTTTTT.